This TCR beta chain derives from a study of T cell responses to AZD1222 COVID-19 vaccine (dated by TCRdb to the early 2020s). At the level of the whole study: TCR sequencing was performed for some 250 trial participants, of whom about 200 were given two doses of AZD1222 and some 26 were given two doses of MenACWY control vaccine. Enrollment into the trials was organized by age into subgroups of 18-55, 56-69 and 70-plus years, and those subgroups contained roughly 150, 30 and 60 TCR-sequenced participants, respectively. Study-level results and caveats: CD4 TCRs associated with the vaccine covered the entire spike protein, and the dominant responses were in regions 160-218 and 743-854. Because no day 14 peak-response samples were available, repertoires were characterized only after the peak T cell response. Conclusions about previously exposed vaccinees were limited because only six or seven AZD1222 recipients were SARS-CoV-2 seropositive at baseline. In the small 56-69-year group, the increase in depth fell short of significance, most likely because of low power. After two AZD1222 doses, spike-specific TCR breadth and depth were significantly higher than at day 0 and than in MenACWY recipients. Reportedly, almost half of the unique spike-specific TCRs recognized epitopes lying outside the regions that are mutated in the B.1.351 and B.1.1.7 variants. Participants were mostly white British, with more females than males. The authors suggested clonal diversity may have been underestimated.

For this clone: What this receptor recognizes is not known. The input lacks base qualities; no much larger clone sits a single base away.

The CDR3 regions of human TCRbeta chains were analyzed by immunosequencing. In the source study's methods: TCRs in the repertoires were compared against a reference library of SARS-CoV-2-specific TCRs that had been generated with the MIRA antigen-specificity platform. Breadth was defined as the fraction of unique TCRs that were SARS-CoV-2-associated. Depth was defined as the fraction of total T cells that were SARS-CoV-2-associated. Using the MIRA data, each spike-specific TCR was assigned both to the spike region to which the TCR was reactive and to a CD4 or CD8 class. Log10-transformed breadth and depth values were compared by one-way ANOVA with Sidak's multiple comparisons tests. What TCRdb holds here is the immuneACCESS table cut down to in-frame rearrangements. Part of the clones is not present; checked against another copy, under half of the missing clones reflect an unresolved V gene, and the others are unexplained. V, J and clone size derive from that table, while D and trimming were established from the DNA sequence. Counted in this sample were 35,000 to 45,000 clones; approximately 88% of them appeared once. About a sixth of the sample goes to the ten largest clones.

Trimming removed 1 base from V and 2 bases from J, leaving 3 bases between the germline ends. The CDR3 covers 14 residues, taking in both the cysteine and the phenylalanine. Of all the DNA, just the CDR3 is kept, 42 bases in frame from base 1. In the germline V gene, CDR1 corresponds to SNHLY and CDR2 to FYNNEI. Reading the label with the study, this specimen's time point is: about 28 days (+/-7) after the second vaccine dose. AZD1222 recipients whose second dose came at about 4 weeks and those whose second dose came at about 12 weeks were combined into one group, since spike-specific TCR depth and breadth did not differ between the two schedules. Samples from vaccinated people were obtained from the UK trials COV001 and COV002, which included a single-blind randomized controlled phase 2/3 trial of AZD1222 (ChAdOx1 nCoV-19) in healthy adults. Trial participant PBMC samples were collected at day 0 and day 28 after the second dose for TCRbeta chain sequencing.

The sequence was obtained from an adult who received the AZD1222 COVID-19 vaccine. The input for sequencing was peripheral blood, taken 28 days after the second AZD1222 dose. The chain is made from TRBV2 and TRBJ2-6; no D gene call is confident. The CDR3 region reads CASSEGAGANVLTF. The DNA sequence reads TGTGCCAGCAGTGAAGGGGCTGGGGCCAACGTCCTGACTTTC.